This entry concerns a single TCR beta chain. Recruits, aged roughly 18 to 90 years, lived in roughly 22 US areas. Only in-frame clones appear in the TCRdb table, and some are missing; sequencing was by immunoSEQ multiplex PCR. The data contain 300,000 to 350,000 clones, around 90% of them singletons. V dropped 5 bases and J dropped 5; count of bases not matched to a gene: 8. Looked up from germline, CDR1 is SNHLY and CDR2 is FYNNEI. This CDR3 region has 16 residues. The data originate from a study of blood T cell repertoires in COVID-19. As for the study in general: The analysed material was cDNA or gDNA that came from T cells, B-cell-depleted T cells, or PBMCs.

The chain recombines TRBV2 with TRBJ2-3; the match to TRBD2 covers 12 bases. Sample: PBMCs or T cells enriched from blood (not recorded which). The sequence derives from a young woman with acute COVID-19. The CDR3 reads CASSPRLAGEGDTQYF. CDR3 DNA sequence: TGTGCCAGCAGTCCGCGACTAGCGGGGGAGGGAGATACGCAGTATTTT.